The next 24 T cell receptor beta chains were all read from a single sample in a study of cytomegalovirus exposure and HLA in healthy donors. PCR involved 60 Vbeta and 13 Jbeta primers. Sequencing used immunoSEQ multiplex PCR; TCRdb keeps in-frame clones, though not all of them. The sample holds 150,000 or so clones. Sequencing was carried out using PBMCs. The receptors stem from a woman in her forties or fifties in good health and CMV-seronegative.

The DNA for the CDR3 is TGTGCCAGTAGTATAGTGGTCACAGCTAATCAGCCCCAGCATTTT. Protein sequence: CASSIVVTANQPQHF. The V and J genes are TRBV19 and TRBJ1-5; D not resolved. V dropped 1 base and J dropped 4 bases, with 11 bases sitting between them. The CDR3 is made up of 15 amino acids. CDR1 is LNHDA, CDR2 SQIVND, per germline (reference sequence).

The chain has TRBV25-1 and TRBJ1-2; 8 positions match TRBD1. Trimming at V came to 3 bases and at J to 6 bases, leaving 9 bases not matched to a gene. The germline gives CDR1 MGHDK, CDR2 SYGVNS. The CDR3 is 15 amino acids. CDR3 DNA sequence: TGTGCCAGCAGTGACAACAGGGACAGGAAGGATGGCTACACCTTC. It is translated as CASSDNRDRKDGYTF.

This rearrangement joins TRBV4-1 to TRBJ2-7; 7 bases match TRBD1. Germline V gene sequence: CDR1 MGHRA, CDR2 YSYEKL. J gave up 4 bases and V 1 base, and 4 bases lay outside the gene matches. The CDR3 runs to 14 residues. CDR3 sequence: CASSQGQGLYEQYF. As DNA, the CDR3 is TGCGCCAGCAGCCAAGGACAGGGTTTGTACGAGCAGTACTTC.

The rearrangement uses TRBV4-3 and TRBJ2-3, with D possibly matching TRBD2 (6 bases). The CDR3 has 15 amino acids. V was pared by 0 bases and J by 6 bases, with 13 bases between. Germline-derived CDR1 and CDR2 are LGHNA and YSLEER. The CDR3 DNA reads TGCGCCAGCAGCCAAGACAGGGAGGTGAGGGATACGCAGTATTTT. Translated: CASSQDREVRDTQYF.

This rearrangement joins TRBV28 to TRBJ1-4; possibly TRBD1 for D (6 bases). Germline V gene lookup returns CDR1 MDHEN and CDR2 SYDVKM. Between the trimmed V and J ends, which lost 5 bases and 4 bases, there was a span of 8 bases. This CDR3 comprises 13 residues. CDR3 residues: CASSGQINEKLFF. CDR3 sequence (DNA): TGTGCCAGCAGTGGACAGATTAATGAAAAACTGTTTTTT.

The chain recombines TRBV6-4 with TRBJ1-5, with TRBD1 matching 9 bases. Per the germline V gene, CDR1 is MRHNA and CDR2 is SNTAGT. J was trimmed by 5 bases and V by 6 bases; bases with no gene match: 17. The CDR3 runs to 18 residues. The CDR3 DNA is TGTGCCAGCAGACTTCCTCTTAAGAGGGACAGGGCCCATCAGCCCCAGCATTTT. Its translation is CASRLPLKRDRAHQPQHF.

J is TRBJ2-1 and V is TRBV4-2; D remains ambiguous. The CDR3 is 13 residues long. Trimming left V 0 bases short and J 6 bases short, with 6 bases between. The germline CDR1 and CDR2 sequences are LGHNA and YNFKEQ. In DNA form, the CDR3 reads TGTGCCAGCAGCCAAGACCTTCCCAATGAGCAGTTCTTC. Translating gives CASSQDLPNEQFF.

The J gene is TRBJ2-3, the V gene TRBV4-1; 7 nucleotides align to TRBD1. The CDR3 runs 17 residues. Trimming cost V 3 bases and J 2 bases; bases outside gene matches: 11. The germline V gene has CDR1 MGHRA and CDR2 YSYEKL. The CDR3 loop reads CASSHDLGQDFTDTQYF. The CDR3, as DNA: TGCGCCAGCAGCCATGACCTTGGACAGGACTTCACAGATACGCAGTATTTT.

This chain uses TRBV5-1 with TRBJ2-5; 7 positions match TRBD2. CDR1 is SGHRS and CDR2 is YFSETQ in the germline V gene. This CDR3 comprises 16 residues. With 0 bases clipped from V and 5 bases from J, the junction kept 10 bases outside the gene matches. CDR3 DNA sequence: TGCGCCAGCAGCTTGGCCCAGCGGGGCTCAGGGGAGACCCAGTACTTC. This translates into CASSLAQRGSGETQYF.

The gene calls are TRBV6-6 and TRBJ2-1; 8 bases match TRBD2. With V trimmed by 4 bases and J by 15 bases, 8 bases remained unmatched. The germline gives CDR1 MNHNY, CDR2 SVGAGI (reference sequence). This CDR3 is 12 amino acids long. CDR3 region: CASSLPGLVLFF. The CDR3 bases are TGTGCCAGCAGTTTGCCGGGACTAGTTCTGTTCTTC.

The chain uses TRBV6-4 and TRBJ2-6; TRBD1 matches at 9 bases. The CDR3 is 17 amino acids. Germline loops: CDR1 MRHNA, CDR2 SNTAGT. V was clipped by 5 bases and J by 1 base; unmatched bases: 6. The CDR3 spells CASSSGTGRSGANVLTF. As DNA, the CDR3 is TGTGCCAGCAGTTCCGGGACAGGGAGGTCTGGGGCCAACGTCCTGACTTTC.

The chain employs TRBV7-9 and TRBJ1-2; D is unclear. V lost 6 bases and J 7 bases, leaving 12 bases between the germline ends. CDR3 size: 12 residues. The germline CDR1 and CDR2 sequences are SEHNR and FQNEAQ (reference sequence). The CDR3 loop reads CASSPDGGGYTF. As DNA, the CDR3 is TGTGCCAGCAGTCCGGATGGAGGTGGCTACACCTTC.

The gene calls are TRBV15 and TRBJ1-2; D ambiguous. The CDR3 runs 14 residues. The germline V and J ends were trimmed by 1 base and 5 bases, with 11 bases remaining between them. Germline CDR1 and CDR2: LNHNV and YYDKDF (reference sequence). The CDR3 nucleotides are TGTGCCACCAGCAGAGGGCAGGTTGGATATGGCTACACCTTC. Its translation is CATSRGQVGYGYTF.

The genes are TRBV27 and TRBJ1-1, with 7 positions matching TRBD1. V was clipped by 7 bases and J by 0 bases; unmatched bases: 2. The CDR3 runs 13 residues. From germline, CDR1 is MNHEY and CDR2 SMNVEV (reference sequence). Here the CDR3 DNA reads TGTGCCAGCACAGGGGGGTTGAACACTGAAGCTTTCTTT. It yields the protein CASTGGLNTEAFF.

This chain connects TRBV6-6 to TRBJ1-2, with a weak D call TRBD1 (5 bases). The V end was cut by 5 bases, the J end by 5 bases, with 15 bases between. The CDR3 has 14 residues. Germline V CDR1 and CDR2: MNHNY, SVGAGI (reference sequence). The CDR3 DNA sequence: TGTGCCAGCAGTCCCGGGGGGTGGACTTATGGCTACACCTTC. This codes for CASSPGGWTYGYTF.

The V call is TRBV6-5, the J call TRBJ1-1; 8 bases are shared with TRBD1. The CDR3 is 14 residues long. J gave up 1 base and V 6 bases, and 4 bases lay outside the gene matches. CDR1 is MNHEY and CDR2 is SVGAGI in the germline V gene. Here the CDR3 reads CASRRDRRNTEAFF. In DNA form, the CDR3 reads TGTGCCAGCAGGCGGGACAGGAGGAACACTGAAGCTTTCTTT.

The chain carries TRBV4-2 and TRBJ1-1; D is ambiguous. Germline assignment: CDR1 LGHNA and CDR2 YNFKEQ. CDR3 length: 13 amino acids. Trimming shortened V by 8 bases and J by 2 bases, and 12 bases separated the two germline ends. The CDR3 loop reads CASYDGENTEAFF. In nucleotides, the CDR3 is TGTGCCAGCTACGACGGAGAAAACACTGAAGCTTTCTTT.

The chain's CDR3 is CASSRDRETQYF. CDR3 sequence (DNA): TGTGCCAGCAGCCGGGACAGAGAGACCCAGTACTTC. J is TRBJ2-5 and V is TRBV7-9; 7 nucleotides line up with TRBD1. Germline values: CDR1 SEHNR, CDR2 FQNEAQ (reference sequence). The CDR3 contains 12 residues. V dropped 5 bases and J dropped 4; count of bases not matched to a gene: 1.

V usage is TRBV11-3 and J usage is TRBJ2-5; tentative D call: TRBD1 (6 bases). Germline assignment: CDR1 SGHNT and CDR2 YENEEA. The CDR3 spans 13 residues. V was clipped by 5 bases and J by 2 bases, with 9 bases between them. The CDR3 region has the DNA TGTGCCAGCAGCCGGACAGTGCAAGAGACCCAGTACTTC. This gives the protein CASSRTVQETQYF.

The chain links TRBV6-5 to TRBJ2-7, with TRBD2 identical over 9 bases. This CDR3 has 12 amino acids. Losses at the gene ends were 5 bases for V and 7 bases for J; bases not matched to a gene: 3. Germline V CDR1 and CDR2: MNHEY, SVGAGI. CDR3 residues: CASSTTSGEQYF. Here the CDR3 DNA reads TGTGCCAGCAGTACGACTAGCGGTGAGCAGTACTTC.

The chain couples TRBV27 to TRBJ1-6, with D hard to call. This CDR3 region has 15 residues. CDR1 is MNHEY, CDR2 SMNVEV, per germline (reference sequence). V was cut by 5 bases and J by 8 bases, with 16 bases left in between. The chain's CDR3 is CASSQLTRGDSPLHF. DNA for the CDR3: TGTGCCAGCAGTCAGTTAACGCGAGGTGATTCACCCCTCCACTTT.

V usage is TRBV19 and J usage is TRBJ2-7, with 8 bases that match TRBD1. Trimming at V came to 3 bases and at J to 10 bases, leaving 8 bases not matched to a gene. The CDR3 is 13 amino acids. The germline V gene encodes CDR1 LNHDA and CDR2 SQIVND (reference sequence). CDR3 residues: CASSIPDRGHQYF. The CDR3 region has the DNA TGTGCCAGTAGTATTCCCGACAGGGGCCATCAGTACTTC.

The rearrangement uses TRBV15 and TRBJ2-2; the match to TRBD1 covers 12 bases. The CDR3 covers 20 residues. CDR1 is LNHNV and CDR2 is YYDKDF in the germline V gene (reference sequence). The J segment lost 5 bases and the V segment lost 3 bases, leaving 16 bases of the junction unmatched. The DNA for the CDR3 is TGTGCCACCAGCAGGCCTTATGAGGGACAGGGGGCGTCAAAGACCGGGGAGCTGTTTTTT. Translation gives CATSRPYEGQGASKTGELFF.

The CDR3 nucleotides are TGTGCCAGCAGCTTAGGTGCCCGGGACAGGGGGTACACCTTC. Protein sequence: CASSLGARDRGYTF. The genes are TRBV7-2 and TRBJ1-2, with 11 positions matching TRBD1. This CDR3 is built from 14 residues. Trimming took 1 base from V and 11 from J; bases not matched to a gene: 6. CDR1 SGHTA and CDR2 FQGNSA come from the germline V gene.